What follows is one TCR beta chain and its context. This CDR3 is also generated by other DNA sequences in the sample. How the authors handled the data: Estimates of nucleated cell counts were drawn from the amplification of reference gene primers. Assay: immunoSEQ multiplex PCR; the TCRdb copy retains only in-frame clones and omits some. V, J and clone size are taken as reported in that table, and D and trimming were inferred from the DNA itself. This sample has a few hundred thousand clones, with around nine tenths found just once. The Seattle site enrolled patients during active infection and followed them longitudinally. This specimen comes from a study of blood T cell repertoires in COVID-19. At the level of the study: Donors in the United States, Italy and Spain gave samples during acute or convalescent COVID-19.

The CDR3 spans 13 residues. The J segment lost 10 bases and the V segment lost 2 bases, leaving 1 base of the junction unmatched. The germline CDR1 and CDR2 sequences are SGHRS and YFSETQ. The sequence was obtained from a woman aged 60-75 years with COVID-19, enrolled during active disease. The chain employs TRBV5-1 and TRBJ1-6; TRBD1 agrees at 9 bases. Input material: peripheral blood. The CDR3 spells CASSFGQGSPLHF. The CDR3 nucleotides are TGCGCCAGCAGCTTTGGACAGGGGTCACCCCTCCACTTT.